This TCR beta chain was found in a study of tumor-infiltrating lymphocytes in primary liver carcinoma. Study-wide findings and caveats: Detection in all five tumor regions applied to only about 7-25% of top clones. Whereas tumor region pairs overlapped more, tumor-adjacent and tumor-blood pairs overlapped less.

Comments on this clonotype: Antigen: not known.

Co-extraction of both nucleic acids (RNA and DNA) used roughly 20-33 mg of unsorted bulk tissue. Through surgical resection, the patients' primary liver carcinoma was treated. The CDR3 length is 14 residues. V gave up 3 bases and J gave up 3 bases, with 15 bases separating them. Germline V gives CDR1 GTSNPN, CDR2 SVGIG (reference sequence). The investigators made TCR beta cDNA from roughly 460 ng total RNA, using a constant-region primer. What produced the TCR beta libraries was three nested multiplex PCR rounds using slightly modified ARM-PCR. The first two PCR rounds used TRBV1-TRBV30 primers with a Cbeta primer, roughly 10 cycles each. TCRdb re-derived calls from the multiplex PCR reads in MiXCR, one entry per CDR3 protein. The data show 50,000 or so distinct CDR3 sequences, about 80% seen once.

Input material: liver tumor tissue from sampling region 5. Subset described: tumor region T5, tumor centre. This chain connects TRBV30 to TRBJ2-7; D gene ambiguous. The receptor was isolated from a man aged 40-49 years with primary liver carcinoma and hepatitis B virus infection. This CDR3 is CAWRGLTEFYEQYF. The DNA for the CDR3 is TGTGCCTGGAGGGGATTAACGGAGTTCTACGAGCAGTACTTC.